The next 25 T cell receptor beta chains were all read from a single sample in a study of blood T cell repertoires in COVID-19. The protocol was immunoSEQ multiplex PCR, while the TCRdb copy is restricted to in-frame clones and leaves out a portion. The profile shows about 190,000 clones, roughly four fifths of them singletons. The specimen was peripheral blood. These receptors all come from a man aged 45 to 65 who had recovered from COVID-19.

Here the CDR3 reads CASSYVGDYEQFF. The CDR3 DNA follows: TGTGCCAGCAGCTACGTCGGAGATTATGAGCAGTTCTTC. The chain carries TRBV5-4 and TRBJ2-1; D is uncertain. CDR1 and CDR2 (germline): SGHNT, YYREEE (reference sequence). V lost 3 bases, J lost 8 bases, and 12 bases lay in between. The CDR3 totals 13 residues.

This chain joins TRBV25-1 and TRBJ2-1, with 12 bases aligning to TRBD1. Germline CDR1 MGHDK, CDR2 SYGVNS. The J segment lost 5 bases and the V segment lost 1 base, leaving 9 bases of the junction unmatched. The CDR3 covers 18 residues. The CDR3 bases are TGTGCCAGCAGTGAATTGAAGGGACAGGGGGCGCGTAACAATGAGCAGTTCTTC. Translated: CASSELKGQGARNNEQFF. The full variable domain, completed using reference TRBV25-1 and TRBJ2-1, is EADIYQTPRYLVIGTGKKITLECSQTMGHDKMYWYQQDPGMELHLIHYSYGVNSTEKGDLSSESTVSRIRTEHFPLTLESARPSHTSQYLCASSELKGQGARNNEQFFGPGTRLTVL.

The genes are TRBV11-2 and TRBJ2-3; D gene uncertain. The length of the CDR3 is 15 residues. Germline CDR1 reads SGHAT; CDR2 reads FQNNGV. V lost 5 bases and J lost 4, with 16 bases in between. The CDR3 DNA is TGTGCCAGCAGCCTGAAAACGCGGCCGGCAGATACGCAGTATTTT. It codes for CASSLKTRPADTQYF. Full variable domain (remainder filled in from reference TRBV11-2 and TRBJ2-3): EAGVAQSPRYKIIEKRQSVAFWCNPISGHATLYWYQQILGQGPKLLIQFQNNGVVDDSQLPKDRFSAERLKGVDSTLKIQPAKLEDSAVYLCASSLKTRPADTQYFGPGTRLTVL.

This clone was counted a single time. This chain joins TRBV7-3 and TRBJ2-2; 13 nucleotides agree with TRBD2. The length of the CDR3 is 17 residues. CDR1 is SGHTA and CDR2 is FQGTGA in the germline V gene. The V gene end was trimmed by 5 bases and the J gene end by 5 bases; junction bases not matched to a gene: 8. CDR3 nucleotide sequence: TGTGCCAGCAGCCACGGACTAGCGGGAGTAGGGACCGGGGAGCTGTTTTTT. Translation: CASSHGLAGVGTGELFF.

The J gene is TRBJ2-5, the V gene TRBV19; a weak D match, TRBD2 (6 bases). Germline-derived CDR1 and CDR2 are LNHDA and SQIVND (reference sequence). V was shortened by 8 bases and J by 2 bases, with 18 bases between the two germline ends. There are 15 residues in the CDR3. CDR3 in amino acids: CASSTWGGKQETQYF. CDR3 DNA: TGTGCCAGTTCCACCTGGGGAGGAAAACAAGAGACCCAGTACTTC.

CDR3 in amino acids: CASRFAGRTGELFF. CDR3 sequence (DNA): TGTGCCAGCAGATTTGCAGGGCGCACCGGGGAGCTGTTTTTT. The chain joins TRBV27 to TRBJ2-2; possibly TRBD1 for D (5 bases). CDR3 length: 14 amino acids. Per the germline V gene, CDR1 is MNHEY and CDR2 is SMNVEV (reference sequence). The V gene lost 6 bases and the J gene lost 4 bases, with 12 bases spanning the gap.

This chain connects TRBV7-9 to TRBJ2-2; D gene ambiguous. V gave up 0 bases and J gave up 10 bases, with 21 bases separating them. There are 17 residues in the CDR3. CDR1 and CDR2 from the germline V gene are SEHNR and FQNEAQ (reference sequence). CDR3 nucleotide sequence: TGTGCCAGCAGCTTAGCGCAATGGTGGCGGCCATCCAAGGAGCTGTTTTTT. The encoded protein is CASSLAQWWRPSKELFF.

The chain employs TRBV27 and TRBJ1-6, with D maybe TRBD1 (5 bases). Germline values: CDR1 MNHEY, CDR2 SMNVEV (reference sequence). V shed 5 bases and J shed 4 bases, with 18 bases lying between them. This CDR3 contains 17 residues. In nucleotides, the CDR3 is TGTGCCAGCAGTGCCTCCAGTTCAAGACAGTATAATTCACCCCTCCACTTT. It specifies CASSASSSRQYNSPLHF.

In this sample, this clone turned up a few times. V is TRBV5-1 and J is TRBJ1-1; no definite D call. CDR1 and CDR2 (germline): SGHRS, YFSETQ. V lost 0 bases to trimming and J lost 14 bases, with 17 bases between them. The CDR3 extends over 13 amino acids. CDR3: CASSLGSQAVWFF. The CDR3 nucleotides read TGCGCCAGCAGCTTGGGAAGTCAAGCGGTTTGGTTCTTT.

Here the CDR3 reads CSASWGQLNTEAFF. In DNA, the CDR3 is TGCAGTGCTAGTTGGGGACAGTTGAACACTGAAGCTTTCTTT. The J gene is TRBJ1-1, the V gene TRBV20-1; 7 bases line up with TRBD1. From germline, CDR1 is DFQATT and CDR2 SNEGSKA (reference sequence). Trimming took 3 bases from V and 0 from J; bases not matched to a gene: 4. CDR3 length: 14 amino acids.

The CDR3: CASSLVLGLWREAGELFF. The CDR3 DNA follows: TGTGCCAGCAGCTTAGTTCTCGGCTTGTGGCGGGAGGCGGGGGAGCTGTTTTTT. J is TRBJ2-2 and V is TRBV7-2; 8 nucleotides align to TRBD2. Germline V gives CDR1 SGHTA, CDR2 FQGNSA. V shed 1 base and J 8 bases; nucleotides not matched to a gene: 15. The CDR3 has 18 amino acids.

This clone has a single count. The CDR3 DNA sequence: TGTGCCAGCAGTACCCCAGGGTTCCATGGCTACACCTTC. Translating it yields CASSTPGFHGYTF. The chain employs TRBV28 and TRBJ1-2; tentative D call: TRBD1 (5 bases). The germline V gene has CDR1 MDHEN and CDR2 SYDVKM. The CDR3 has 13 amino acids. Trimming removed 5 bases from V and 6 bases from J, with 13 bases in between.

The table lists this clone with a count of one. This sequence joins TRBV6-1 and TRBJ2-3; TRBD2 matches at 8 bases. The V gene end was trimmed by 4 bases and the J gene end by 0 bases; junction bases not matched to a gene: 6. The CDR3 is 16 amino acids. The germline V gene encodes CDR1 MNHNS and CDR2 SASEGT. The CDR3 region has the DNA TGTGCCAGCAGTGGAGGACTAGCCTCTAGCACAGATACGCAGTATTTT. Translation gives CASSGGLASSTDTQYF.

This clone was counted ten times or more. CDR3 protein: CASFQTGYSGNTIYF. CDR3 bases: TGTGCCAGCTTCCAGACAGGCTACTCTGGAAACACCATATATTTT. V usage is TRBV18 and J usage is TRBJ1-3; possible D gene TRBD1, 6 bases. This CDR3 has 15 residues. Germline CDR1 and CDR2: KGHSH and LQKENI. V dropped 7 bases and J dropped 0 bases, with 13 bases sitting between them.

The rearrangement uses TRBV29-1 and TRBJ1-5, with 7 bases aligning to TRBD1. CDR3 length equals 14 residues. Trimming cost V 5 bases and J 0 bases; bases outside gene matches: 4. Germline CDR1 is SQVTM and CDR2 is ANQGSEA. The CDR3 DNA reads TGCAGCGTTCAGCCAGGGGGTAGCAATCAGCCCCAGCATTTT. This translates into CSVQPGGSNQPQHF.

This clone showed up just once. This rearrangement joins TRBV30 to TRBJ2-3, with TRBD1 as a possible D gene (5 bases). Germline assignment: CDR1 GTSNPN and CDR2 SVGIG (reference sequence). V lost 0 bases and J lost 2, with 12 bases in between. The CDR3 consists of 15 residues. The CDR3 DNA is TGTGCCTGGAGTGTGACCAGGGAACACACAGATACGCAGTATTTT. Translating gives CAWSVTREHTDTQYF.

The chain has TRBV7-9 and TRBJ2-5; maybe TRBD2 (6 bases). Germline V gives CDR1 SEHNR, CDR2 FQNEAQ (reference sequence). Trimming shortened V by 7 bases and J by 2 bases, and 11 bases separated the two germline ends. The CDR3 spans 13 residues. CDR3 region: CASKPGEQETQYF. CDR3 coding DNA: TGTGCCAGCAAGCCGGGGGAGCAAGAGACCCAGTACTTC.

The V and J genes are TRBV6-2 or TRBV6-3 and TRBJ2-1; weak D call: TRBD2 (6 bases). Germline CDR1 is MNHEY and CDR2 is SVGEGT. This CDR3 is 15 amino acids long. The V end was cut by 4 bases, the J end by 4 bases, with 14 bases between. The CDR3 loop reads CASSWERVGYNEQFF. The DNA of the CDR3 is TGTGCCAGCAGTTGGGAGCGGGTGGGGTACAATGAGCAGTTCTTC.

The J gene is TRBJ1-1, the V gene TRBV25-1, with D perhaps TRBD1 (5 bases). Germline V gene sequence: CDR1 MGHDK, CDR2 SYGVNS. The CDR3 runs 13 residues. V dropped 7 bases and J dropped 8 bases, with 17 bases sitting between them. CDR3 bases: TGTGCCAGCATGGCGGGGGTGAGATCGGAAGCTTTCTTT. As protein: CASMAGVRSEAFF.

This clone was recorded once. CDR3 nucleotides: TGTGCCAGCAGTCATGACATGGCGATTTACGAGCAGTACTTC. It is translated as CASSHDMAIYEQYF. The genes are TRBV7-2 and TRBJ2-7; D is undetermined. Germline loops: CDR1 SGHTA, CDR2 FQGNSA. The length of the CDR3 is 14 residues. V lost 6 bases and J lost 4, with 16 bases in between. Based on the CDR3 plus reference TRBV7-2 and TRBJ2-7, the full variable domain is GAGVSQSPSNKVTEKGKDVELRCDPISGHTALYWYRQSLGQGLEFLIYFQGNSAPDKSGLPSDRFSAERTGGSVSTLTIQRTQQEDSAVYLCASSHDMAIYEQYFGPGTRLTVT.

This clone was counted a single time. This chain connects TRBV29-1 to TRBJ2-3, with TRBD1 identical over 8 bases. Germline V gene data show CDR1 as SQVTM and CDR2 as ANQGSEA. V was clipped by 1 base and J by 0 bases; unmatched bases: 6. The CDR3 loop spans 16 amino acids. The CDR3 region has the DNA TGCAGCGTTGAAGGCCGGACAGGGCCAAGCACAGATACGCAGTATTTT. Protein product: CSVEGRTGPSTDTQYF.

The chain is built from TRBV6-5 and TRBJ2-4; D is possibly TRBD1 (5 bases). Germline CDR1 and CDR2: MNHEY and SVGAGI. V shed 8 bases and J shed 3 bases, with 17 bases lying between them. CDR3 length: 15 residues. The CDR3 region is CASGPTEFSKNIQYF. CDR3 in DNA: TGTGCCAGCGGACCGACAGAATTCAGCAAAAACATTCAGTACTTC.

This clone was counted a single time. The V and J genes are TRBV28 and TRBJ2-1; D unresolved. The CDR3 loop spans 14 amino acids. Germline CDR1 and CDR2: MDHEN and SYDVKM. Trimming stripped 6 bases from V and 5 bases from J, with 14 bases between. The CDR3 DNA reads as TGTGCCAGCAGCGAAATTCCGAGAGACAATGAGCAGTTCTTC. Residues: CASSEIPRDNEQFF.

This chain links TRBV3-1 (or the pseudogene TRBV3-2) with TRBJ1-2; TRBD1 matches 10 bases. The CDR3 covers 16 residues. In germline, CDR1 is LGHDT, CDR2 YNNKEL (reference sequence). The V and J ends lost 1 base and 6 bases, in that order; junction bases with no gene match: 8. CDR3 amino acids: CASSQGSDRGQDGYTF. In nucleotides, the CDR3 is TGTGCCAGCAGCCAAGGTAGTGACAGGGGGCAGGATGGCTACACCTTC.

V usage is TRBV6-1 and J usage is TRBJ1-5; 7 positions match TRBD1. Germline loops: CDR1 MNHNS, CDR2 SASEGT. CDR3 length equals 16 residues. The ends lost 2 bases at V and 5 bases at J; junction bases unmatched: 9. Here the CDR3 DNA reads TGTGCCAGCAGTGAATCGGGAGGGGGCGCGGATCAGCCCCAGCATTTT. Its protein product is CASSESGGGADQPQHF.